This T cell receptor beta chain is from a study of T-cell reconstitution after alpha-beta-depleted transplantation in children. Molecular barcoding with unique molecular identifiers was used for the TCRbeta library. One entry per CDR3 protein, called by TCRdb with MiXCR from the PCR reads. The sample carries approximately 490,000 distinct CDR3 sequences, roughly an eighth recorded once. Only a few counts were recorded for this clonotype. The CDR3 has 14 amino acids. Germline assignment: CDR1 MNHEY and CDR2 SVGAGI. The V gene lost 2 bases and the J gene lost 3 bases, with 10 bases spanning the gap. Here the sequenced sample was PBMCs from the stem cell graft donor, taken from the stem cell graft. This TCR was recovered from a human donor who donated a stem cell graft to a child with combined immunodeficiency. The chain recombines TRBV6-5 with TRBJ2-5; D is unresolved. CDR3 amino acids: CASSYGQVKETQYF. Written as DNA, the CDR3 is TGTGCCAGCAGTTACGGTCAGGTCAAAGAGACCCAGTACTTC.